What follows are 13 T cell receptor beta chains derived from one specimen sequenced in a study of blood T cell repertoires in COVID-19 (dated by TCRdb to 2018 to 2020). Library preparation used the immunoSEQ multiplex PCR assay. Drawn from immuneACCESS, this table holds only the in-frame rearrangements with V and J called that TCRdb kept. Clones are partly lost; checked studies trace under half to an unresolved V gene and leave the rest unexplained. This sample comprises about 120,000 clones, around three quarters of them detected only once. 3.5% to 4.5% of the sample comes from the top ten. Input material: peripheral blood. These receptors all come from a woman aged 80 or older with acute or convalescent COVID-19.

This chain joins TRBV19 and TRBJ1-2; tentatively, D is TRBD1 (6 bases). Germline V lookup: CDR1 LNHDA, CDR2 SQIVND (reference sequence). V gave up 6 bases and J gave up 8 bases, with 19 bases separating them. The CDR3 loop spans 14 amino acids. The chain's CDR3 is CASRLMDSLRGYTF. As DNA, the CDR3 is TGTGCCAGTAGATTAATGGACAGCTTGAGAGGCTACACCTTC.

As for this clone: This sample includes further DNA sequences coding for the same CDR3. This sequence joins TRBV6-1 and TRBJ1-2; possible D gene TRBD1, 6 bases. The V and J ends lost 1 base and 8 bases respectively, with 11 bases between them. This CDR3 spans 13 amino acids. Germline V gives CDR1 MNHNS, CDR2 SASEGT. CDR3 sequence (DNA): TGTGCCAGCAGTGAAGGTGGGGGCGGAGGCTACACCTTC. This translates into CASSEGGGGGYTF.

J is TRBJ2-2 and V is TRBV5-1; 9 bases agree with TRBD1. The CDR3 runs 17 residues. The germline CDR1 and CDR2 sequences are SGHRS and YFSETQ. V dropped 4 bases and J dropped 4; count of bases not matched to a gene: 11. The CDR3 nucleotides are TGCGCCAGCAGCCCGTTACAGGGGGCGCAGGGCACCGGGGAGCTGTTTTTT. Amino acids: CASSPLQGAQGTGELFF.

This clone was seen only once. This rearrangement joins TRBV4-3 to TRBJ2-1; no clear D gene. CDR1 is LGHNA and CDR2 is YSLEER in the germline V gene. Trimming took off 1 base at V and 5 bases at J, with 9 bases between the two ends. CDR3 length: 14 residues. CDR3 sequence (DNA): TGCGCCAGCAGCCAAGGCCAGAATAACAATGAGCAGTTCTTC. It translates to CASSQGQNNNEQFF.

This clone was detected only once. The chain employs TRBV5-4 and TRBJ2-7; 7 bases align to TRBD1. V lost 3 bases, J lost 2 bases, and 2 bases stayed unmatched. Germline CDR1 reads SGHNT; CDR2 reads YYREEE (reference sequence). CDR3 length equals 13 residues. CDR3 DNA: TGTGCCAGCAGCTGGGACAGAACCTACGAGCAGTACTTC. It is translated as CASSWDRTYEQYF.

This clone was seen a handful of times. The chain is built from TRBV19 and TRBJ1-1, with 7 bases lining up with TRBD1. J lost 5 bases, V lost 7 bases, and 13 bases had no gene match. The CDR3 runs to 15 residues. Per the germline V gene, CDR1 is LNHDA and CDR2 is SQIVND (reference sequence). The CDR3 here is CASNIMAGGRTEAFF. The CDR3 DNA sequence: TGTGCCAGTAATATTATGGCAGGGGGACGGACTGAAGCTTTCTTT. The full variable domain, its missing parts supplied by reference TRBV19 and TRBJ1-1, is DGGITQSPKYLFRKEGQNVTLSCEQNLNHDAMYWYRQDPGQGLRLIYYSQIVNDFQKGDIAEGYSVSREKKESFPLTVTSAQKNPTAFYLCASNIMAGGRTEAFFGQGTRLTVV.

This clone has just a few counts. The chain uses TRBV19 and TRBJ2-2; 8 bases line up with TRBD2. This CDR3 has 14 amino acids. V shed 10 bases, J shed 3 bases, and the junction held 7 bases outside the gene matches. Germline CDR1 reads LNHDA; CDR2 reads SQIVND (reference sequence). CDR3 in amino acids: CATQAGGYTGELFF. The DNA of the CDR3 is TGTGCCACTCAGGCGGGGGGATACACCGGGGAGCTGTTTTTT.

This chain links TRBV4-1 with TRBJ2-3, with 9 bases identical to TRBD2. Germline lookup yields CDR1 MGHRA and CDR2 YSYEKL. The CDR3 sequence is 20 residues long. Germline trimming cut 1 base from V and 2 bases from J; bases unmatched to any gene: 16. The chain's CDR3 is CASSQVILAGIGGITDTQYF. For the CDR3, the DNA is TGCGCCAGCAGCCAAGTAATCCTAGCGGGGATTGGGGGCATCACAGATACGCAGTATTTT.

V usage is TRBV6-5 and J usage is TRBJ1-2; TRBD1 is a possible D gene (5 bases). The CDR3 runs 12 residues. Germline CDR1 and CDR2: MNHEY and SVGAGI. Trimming pared 2 bases from V and 5 bases from J, leaving 6 bases between. In DNA form, the CDR3 reads TGTGCCAGCAGTTACCCAGGGTATGGCTACACCTTC. Its translation is CASSYPGYGYTF.

There are a few counts of this clone. The V call is TRBV7-9, the J call TRBJ1-1; D remains ambiguous. This CDR3 region has 12 residues. V dropped 4 bases and J dropped 4 bases, with 7 bases sitting between them. CDR1 and CDR2 (germline): SEHNR, FQNEAQ (reference sequence). CDR3 sequence: CASSSQSTEAFF. CDR3 coding DNA: TGTGCCAGCAGCTCACAAAGCACTGAAGCTTTCTTT.

A remark on this clone: No DNA is shown, since the ends of the CDR3 on it are uncertain; the CDR3 is the one TCRdb lists. Other DNA sequences in the sample encode the same CDR3. CDR3 sequence: CSVGQGSGELFF. The gene calls are TRBV29-1 and TRBJ2-2; TRBD1 is the table's D call and was not checked against the DNA. The CDR3 spans 12 amino acids, including both terminal residues. The germline V gene encodes CDR1 SQVTM and CDR2 ANQGSEA.

The gene calls are TRBV1 and TRBJ2-7; whether TRBD2, the table's D call, matches the DNA was not checked. TRBV1 is a pseudogene segment. This CDR3 spans 17 amino acids. CDR3 sequence reads: CTSMGLAGDGRAYEQYF. The CDR3 bases are TGCACCAGCATGGGACTAGCGGGAGATGGGCGGGCCTACGAGCAGTACTTC.

This sequence joins TRBV5-1 and TRBJ2-2; D might be TRBD1 (6 bases). Germline values: CDR1 SGHRS, CDR2 YFSETQ. The CDR3 has 14 amino acids. The germline V and J ends were trimmed by 4 bases and 1 base, with 8 bases remaining between them. The CDR3 is CASSRGGNTGELFF. CDR3 DNA sequence: TGCGCCAGCAGCCGAGGGGGGAACACCGGGGAGCTGTTTTTT.